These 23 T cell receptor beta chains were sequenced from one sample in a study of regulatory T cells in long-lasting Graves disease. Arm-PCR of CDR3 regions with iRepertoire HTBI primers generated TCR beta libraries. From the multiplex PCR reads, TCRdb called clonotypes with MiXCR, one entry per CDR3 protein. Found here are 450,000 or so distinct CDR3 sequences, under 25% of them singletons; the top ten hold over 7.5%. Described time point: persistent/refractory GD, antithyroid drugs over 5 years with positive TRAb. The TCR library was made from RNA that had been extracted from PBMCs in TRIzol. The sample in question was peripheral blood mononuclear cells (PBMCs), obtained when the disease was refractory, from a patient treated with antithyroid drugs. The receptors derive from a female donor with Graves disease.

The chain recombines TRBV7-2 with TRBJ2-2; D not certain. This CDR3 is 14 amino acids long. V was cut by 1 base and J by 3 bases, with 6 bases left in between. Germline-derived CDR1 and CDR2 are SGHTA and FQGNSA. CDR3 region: CASSLGSDTGELFF. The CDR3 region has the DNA TGTGCCAGCAGCTTAGGGTCAGACACCGGGGAGCTGTTTTTT.

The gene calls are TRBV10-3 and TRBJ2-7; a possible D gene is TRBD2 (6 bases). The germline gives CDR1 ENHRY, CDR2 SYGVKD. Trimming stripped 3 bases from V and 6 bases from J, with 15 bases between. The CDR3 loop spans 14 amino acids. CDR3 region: CAISDLRVGGEQYF. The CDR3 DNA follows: TGTGCCATCAGTGATCTCCGTGTGGGGGGCGAGCAGTACTTC.

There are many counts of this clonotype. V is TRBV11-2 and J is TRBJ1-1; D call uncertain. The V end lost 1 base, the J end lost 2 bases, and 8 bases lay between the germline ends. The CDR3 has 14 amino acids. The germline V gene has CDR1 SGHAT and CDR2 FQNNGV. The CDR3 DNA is TGTGCCAGCAGCTTAGTAGCCGCAAACACTGAAGCTTTCTTT. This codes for CASSLVAANTEAFF.

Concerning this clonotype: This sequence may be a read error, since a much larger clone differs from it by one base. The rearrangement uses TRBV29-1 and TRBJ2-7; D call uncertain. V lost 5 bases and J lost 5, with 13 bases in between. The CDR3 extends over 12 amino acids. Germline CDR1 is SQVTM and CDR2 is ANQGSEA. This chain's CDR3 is CSVRWQAHEQYF. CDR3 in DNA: TGCAGCGTTCGTTGGCAGGCCCACGAGCAGTACTTC.

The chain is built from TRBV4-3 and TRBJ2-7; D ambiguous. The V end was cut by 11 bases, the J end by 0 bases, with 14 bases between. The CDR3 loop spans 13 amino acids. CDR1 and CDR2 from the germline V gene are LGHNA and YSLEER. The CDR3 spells CARPRVSSYEQYF. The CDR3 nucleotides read TGCGCCCGGCCACGGGTGAGCTCCTACGAGCAGTACTTC.

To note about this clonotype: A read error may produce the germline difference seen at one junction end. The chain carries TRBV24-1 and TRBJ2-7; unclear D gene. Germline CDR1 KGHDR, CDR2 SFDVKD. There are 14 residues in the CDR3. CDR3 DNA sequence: TGTACCACCAGTGATTCTCCCTCTGGGAAGGAACAGTACTTC. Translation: CTTSDSPSGKEQYF.

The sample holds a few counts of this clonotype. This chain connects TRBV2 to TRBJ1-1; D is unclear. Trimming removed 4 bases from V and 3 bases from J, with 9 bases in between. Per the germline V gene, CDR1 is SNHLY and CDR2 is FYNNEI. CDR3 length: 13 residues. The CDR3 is CASSGVMDTEAFF. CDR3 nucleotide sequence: TGTGCCAGCAGTGGAGTAATGGACACTGAAGCTTTCTTT.

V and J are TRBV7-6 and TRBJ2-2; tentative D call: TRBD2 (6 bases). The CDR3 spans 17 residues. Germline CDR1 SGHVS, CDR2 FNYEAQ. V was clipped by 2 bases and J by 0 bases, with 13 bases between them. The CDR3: CASSLRDWFANTGELFF. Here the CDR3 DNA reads TGTGCCAGCAGCTTAAGGGACTGGTTCGCGAACACCGGGGAGCTGTTTTTT.

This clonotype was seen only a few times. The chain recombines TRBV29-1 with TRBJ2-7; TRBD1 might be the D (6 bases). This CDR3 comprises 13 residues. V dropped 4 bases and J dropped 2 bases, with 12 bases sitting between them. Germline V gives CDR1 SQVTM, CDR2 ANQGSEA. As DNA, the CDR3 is TGCAGCGTTGCTGGGGGCCACCCCTACGAGCAGTACTTC. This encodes CSVAGGHPYEQYF.

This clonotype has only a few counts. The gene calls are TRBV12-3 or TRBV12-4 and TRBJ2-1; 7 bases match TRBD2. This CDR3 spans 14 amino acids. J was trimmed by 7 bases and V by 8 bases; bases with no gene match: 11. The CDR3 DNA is TGTGCCAGCGTTTGGGACTATGAAGGGAATGAGCAGTTCTTC. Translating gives CASVWDYEGNEQFF.

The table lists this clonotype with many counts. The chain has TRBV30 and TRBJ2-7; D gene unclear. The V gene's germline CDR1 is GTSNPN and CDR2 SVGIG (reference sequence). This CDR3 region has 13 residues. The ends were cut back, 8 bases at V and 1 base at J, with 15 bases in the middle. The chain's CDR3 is CAGRSGPSYEQYF. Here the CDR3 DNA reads TGTGCCGGCAGGTCAGGACCTTCCTACGAGCAGTACTTC.

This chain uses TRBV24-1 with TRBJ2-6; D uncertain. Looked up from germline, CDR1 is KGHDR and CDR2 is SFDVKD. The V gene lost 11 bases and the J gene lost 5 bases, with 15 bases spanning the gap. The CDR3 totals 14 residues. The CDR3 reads CAIHRSFRANVLTF. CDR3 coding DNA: TGTGCCATCCACCGCAGTTTTAGGGCCAACGTCCTGACTTTC.

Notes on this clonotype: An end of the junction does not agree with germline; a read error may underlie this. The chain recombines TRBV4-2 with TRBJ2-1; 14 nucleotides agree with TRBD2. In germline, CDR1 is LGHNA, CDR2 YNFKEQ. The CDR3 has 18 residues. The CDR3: CASSRGLAGDSSYNEQFF. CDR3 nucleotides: TGCGCCAGCAGCCGGGGACTAGCGGGGGACAGCTCCTACAATGAGCAGTTCTTC.

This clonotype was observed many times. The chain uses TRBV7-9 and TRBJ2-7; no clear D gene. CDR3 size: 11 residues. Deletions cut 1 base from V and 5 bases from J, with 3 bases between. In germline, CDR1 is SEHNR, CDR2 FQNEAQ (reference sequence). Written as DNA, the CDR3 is TGTGCCAGCAGCTTAGTTGACGAGCAGTACTTC. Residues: CASSLVDEQYF.

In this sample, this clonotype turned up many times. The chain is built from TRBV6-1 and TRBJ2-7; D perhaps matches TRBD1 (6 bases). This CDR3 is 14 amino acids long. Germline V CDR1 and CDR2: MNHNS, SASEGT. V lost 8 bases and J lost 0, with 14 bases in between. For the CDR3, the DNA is TGTGCCAGCGTTTACAGGGCCCTCTCCTACGAGCAGTACTTC. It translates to CASVYRALSYEQYF.

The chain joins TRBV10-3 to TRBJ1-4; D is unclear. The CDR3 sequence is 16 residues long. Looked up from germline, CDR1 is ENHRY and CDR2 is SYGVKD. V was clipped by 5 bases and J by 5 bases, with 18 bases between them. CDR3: CAISPHSPGGNEKLFF. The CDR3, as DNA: TGTGCCATCAGTCCCCATTCCCCCGGTGGGAATGAAAAACTGTTTTTT.

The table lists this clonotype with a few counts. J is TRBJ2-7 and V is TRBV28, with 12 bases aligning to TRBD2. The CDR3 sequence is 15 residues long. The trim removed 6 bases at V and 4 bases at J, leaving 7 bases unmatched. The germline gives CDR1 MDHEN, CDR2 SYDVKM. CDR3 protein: CASRRLAGVGYEQYF. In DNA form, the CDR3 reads TGTGCCAGCAGACGACTAGCGGGAGTTGGATACGAGCAGTACTTC.

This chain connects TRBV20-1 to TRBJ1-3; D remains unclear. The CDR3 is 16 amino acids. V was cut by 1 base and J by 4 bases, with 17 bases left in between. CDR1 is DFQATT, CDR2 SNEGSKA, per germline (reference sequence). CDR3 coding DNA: TGCAGTGCTAGAGGGCTGCTAGGGAGAAGCGGAAACACCATATATTTT. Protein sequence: CSARGLLGRSGNTIYF.

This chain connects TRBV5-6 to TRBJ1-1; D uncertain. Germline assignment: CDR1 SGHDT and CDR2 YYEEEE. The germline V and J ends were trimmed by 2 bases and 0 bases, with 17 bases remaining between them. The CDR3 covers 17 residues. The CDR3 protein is CASSLARDFDLNTEAFF. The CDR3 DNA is TGTGCCAGCAGCTTAGCCCGAGACTTTGACTTGAACACTGAAGCTTTCTTT.

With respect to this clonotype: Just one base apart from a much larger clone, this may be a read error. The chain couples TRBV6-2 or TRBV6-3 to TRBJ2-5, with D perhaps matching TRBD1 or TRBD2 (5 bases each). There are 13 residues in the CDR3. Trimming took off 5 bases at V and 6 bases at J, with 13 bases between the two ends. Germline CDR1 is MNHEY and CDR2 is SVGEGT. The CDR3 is CASSEIGGKTQYF. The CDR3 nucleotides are TGTGCCAGCAGTGAAATTGGGGGAAAGACCCAGTACTTC.

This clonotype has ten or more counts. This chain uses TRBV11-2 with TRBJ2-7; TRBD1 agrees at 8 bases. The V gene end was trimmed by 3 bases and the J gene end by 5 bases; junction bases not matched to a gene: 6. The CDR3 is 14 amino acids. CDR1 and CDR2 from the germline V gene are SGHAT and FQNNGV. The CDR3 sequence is CASSLGTGWDEQYF. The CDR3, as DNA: TGTGCCAGCAGCTTGGGGACAGGTTGGGACGAGCAGTACTTC.

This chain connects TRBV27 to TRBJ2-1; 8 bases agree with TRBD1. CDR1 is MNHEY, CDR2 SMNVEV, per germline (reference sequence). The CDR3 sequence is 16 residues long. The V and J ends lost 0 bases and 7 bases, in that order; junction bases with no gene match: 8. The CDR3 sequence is CASSLSLQGAGNEQFF. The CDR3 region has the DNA TGTGCCAGCAGTTTATCTCTCCAGGGGGCAGGAAATGAGCAGTTCTTC.

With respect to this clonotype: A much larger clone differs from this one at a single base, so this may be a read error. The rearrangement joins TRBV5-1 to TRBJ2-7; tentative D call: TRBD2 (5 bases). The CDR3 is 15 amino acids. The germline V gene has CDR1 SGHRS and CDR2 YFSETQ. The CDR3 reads CASSLEGAASYGQYF. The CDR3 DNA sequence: TGCGCCAGCAGCTTGGAAGGAGCGGCCTCCTACGGGCAGTACTTC.